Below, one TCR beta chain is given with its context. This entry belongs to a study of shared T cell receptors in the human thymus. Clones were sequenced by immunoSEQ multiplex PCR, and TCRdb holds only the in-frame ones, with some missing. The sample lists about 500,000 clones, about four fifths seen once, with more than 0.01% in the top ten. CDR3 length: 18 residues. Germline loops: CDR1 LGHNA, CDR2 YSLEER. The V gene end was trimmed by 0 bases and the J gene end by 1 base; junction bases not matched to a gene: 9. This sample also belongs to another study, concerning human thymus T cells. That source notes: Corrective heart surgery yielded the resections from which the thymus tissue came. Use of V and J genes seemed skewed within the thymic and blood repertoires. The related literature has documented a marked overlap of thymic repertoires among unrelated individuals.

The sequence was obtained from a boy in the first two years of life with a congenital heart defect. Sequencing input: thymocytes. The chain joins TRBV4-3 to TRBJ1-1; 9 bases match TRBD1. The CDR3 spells CASSQDSTWTGENTEAFF. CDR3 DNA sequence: TGCGCCAGCAGCCAAGATAGTACGTGGACAGGGGAGAACACTGAAGCTTTCTTT.